Presented here are 23 T cell receptor beta chains from one specimen sequenced in a study of cytomegalovirus exposure and HLA in healthy donors. It was with 60 Vbeta and 13 Jbeta primers that the PCR ran. Assay: immunoSEQ multiplex PCR; the TCRdb copy retains only in-frame clones and omits some. In all, the sample yields tens of thousands of clones. The sample consisted of PBMCs. These receptors all come from a woman in her 40s in good health and CMV-seropositive.

The J gene is TRBJ1-2, the V gene TRBV7-3; 7 nucleotides agree with TRBD1. The junction had 6 bases not matched to a gene; V was cut back by 1 base and J by 10 bases. The germline V gene encodes CDR1 SGHTA and CDR2 FQGTGA. The CDR3 has 13 residues. This chain's CDR3 is CASSLNAGGIYTF. In DNA, the CDR3 is TGTGCCAGCAGCTTAAACGCAGGGGGAATCTACACCTTC.

This CDR3 is CASSWGRATNYGYTF. Here the CDR3 DNA reads TGTGCCAGCTCCTGGGGGAGGGCAACTAACTATGGCTACACCTTC. V and J are TRBV2 and TRBJ1-2; D possibly corresponds to TRBD1 (5 bases). CDR1 and CDR2 from the germline V gene are SNHLY and FYNNEI. V lost 8 bases to trimming and J lost 0 bases, with 16 bases between them. This CDR3 is built from 15 residues.

This chain links TRBV5-1 with TRBJ2-7, with D perhaps matching TRBD1 (6 bases). The CDR3 runs to 12 residues. The germline V gene has CDR1 SGHRS and CDR2 YFSETQ. V shed 2 bases and J shed 3 bases, with 6 bases lying between them. DNA of the CDR3: TGCGCCAGCAGCTTAGGGGGCTACGAGCAGTACTTC. The encoded protein is CASSLGGYEQYF.

The chain recombines TRBV4-2 with TRBJ1-1; 7 bases are shared with TRBD1. V lost 4 bases to trimming and J lost 0 bases; unmatched junction nucleotides: 8. The germline V gene has CDR1 LGHNA and CDR2 YNFKEQ. The CDR3 has 16 residues. The CDR3 DNA reads as TGTGCCAGCAGCCTTGGACAGGAATCCATGAACACTGAAGCTTTCTTT. This gives the protein CASSLGQESMNTEAFF.

About this clone: Other DNA sequences from this sample encode an identical CDR3 as well. The V gene is TRBV5-1, the J gene TRBJ1-2, with 7 bases aligning to TRBD1. The CDR3 loop spans 17 amino acids. J lost 3 bases, V lost 5 bases, and 16 bases had no gene match. CDR1 and CDR2 (germline): SGHRS, YFSETQ. The CDR3, as DNA: TGCGCCAGCAGTGGCGACAGGGAAGTAATGGGTGACTATGGCTACACCTTC. This sequence encodes CASSGDREVMGDYGYTF.

This chain links TRBV7-4 with TRBJ2-7; 9 nucleotides align to TRBD2. The CDR3 runs to 16 residues. With 2 bases clipped from V and 2 bases from J, the junction kept 7 bases outside the gene matches. Germline CDR1 and CDR2: SGHVT and SQSDAQ. CDR3 nucleotides: TGTGCCAGCAGCTTATTAGGGCTAGCGGGACCCTACGAGCAGTACTTC. It codes for CASSLLGLAGPYEQYF.

The chain joins TRBV4-1 to TRBJ2-7, with D perhaps TRBD2 (5 bases). CDR1 and CDR2 (germline): MGHRA, YSYEKL. The CDR3 is made up of 18 amino acids. Trimming took off 2 bases at V and 0 bases at J, with 20 bases between the two ends. The CDR3 nucleotides are TGCGCCAGCAGCCAATGGCGCCCAGGACTCCTCGACTCCTACGAGCAGTACTTC. It specifies CASSQWRPGLLDSYEQYF.

The chain uses TRBV4-2 and TRBJ1-2; 9 bases fit TRBD1. Germline V gene data show CDR1 as LGHNA and CDR2 as YNFKEQ. The CDR3 contains 15 residues. The ends lost 4 bases at V and 0 bases at J; junction bases unmatched: 3. In DNA form, the CDR3 reads TGTGCCAGCAGCCCACAGGGGGCGGCTAACTATGGCTACACCTTC. This encodes CASSPQGAANYGYTF.

The V gene is TRBV30, the J gene TRBJ1-5, with 7 positions matching TRBD1. The CDR3 is made up of 12 amino acids. Germline assignment: CDR1 GTSNPN and CDR2 SVGIG (reference sequence). Losses at the gene ends were 6 bases for V and 2 bases for J; bases not matched to a gene: 1. The CDR3: CACGQGNQPQHF. CDR3 bases: TGTGCCTGCGGACAGGGCAATCAGCCCCAGCATTTT.

The CDR3 protein is CASSFRGHNQPQHF. CDR3 DNA sequence: TGTGCCAGCAGTTTTCGGGGACACAATCAGCCCCAGCATTTT. The rearrangement uses TRBV27 and TRBJ1-5; D is perhaps TRBD1 (6 bases). CDR3 length: 14 residues. The V gene's germline CDR1 is MNHEY and CDR2 SMNVEV (reference sequence). Trimming left V 3 bases short and J 3 bases short, with 9 bases between.

V gene TRBV28 combines with J gene TRBJ2-3, with TRBD1 identical over 9 bases. J was trimmed by 0 bases and V by 2 bases; bases with no gene match: 6. The CDR3 totals 17 residues. CDR1 and CDR2 from the germline V gene are MDHEN and SYDVKM. The CDR3 loop is CASSLRTGAGSTDTQYF. CDR3 coding DNA: TGTGCCAGCAGTTTACGGACAGGGGCAGGTAGCACAGATACGCAGTATTTT.

The chain joins TRBV30 to TRBJ2-7; a weak D match, TRBD1 (5 bases). The V end lost 4 bases, the J end lost 0 bases, and 10 bases lay between the germline ends. The V gene's germline CDR1 is GTSNPN and CDR2 SVGIG (reference sequence). The CDR3 has 13 residues. The CDR3 nucleotides are TGTGCCTGGAACAGGCTTGTCTCCTACGAGCAGTACTTC. Translated, it gives CAWNRLVSYEQYF.

The rearrangement uses TRBV4-2 and TRBJ1-5, with D unclear. Germline values: CDR1 LGHNA, CDR2 YNFKEQ. V was cut by 4 bases and J by 7 bases, with 14 bases left in between. This CDR3 is built from 14 residues. DNA for the CDR3: TGTGCCAGCAGCCTCGAACGGGGAGGCCAGCCCCAGCATTTT. Its translation: CASSLERGGQPQHF.

The chain combines TRBV2 with TRBJ2-7; TRBD2 aligns across 13 bases. The V segment lost 6 bases and the J segment 7 bases; nucleotides outside the gene matches: 9. Germline-derived CDR1 and CDR2 are SNHLY and FYNNEI. CDR3 length: 15 amino acids. This chain's CDR3 is CASSPSLAGGGEQYF. The CDR3 coding sequence is TGTGCCAGCAGCCCCTCACTAGCGGGAGGGGGTGAGCAGTACTTC.

CDR3 DNA: TGTGCCAGTAGTCCGGGGAGGAACTATGGCTACACCTTC. Translating gives CASSPGRNYGYTF. V is TRBV19 and J is TRBJ1-2; D is unresolved. The V end lost 5 bases, the J end lost 2 bases, and 9 bases lay between the germline ends. CDR1 is LNHDA and CDR2 is SQIVND in the germline V gene (reference sequence). This CDR3 is 13 amino acids long.

V is TRBV27 and J is TRBJ2-7, with 10 positions matching TRBD1. CDR1 is MNHEY, CDR2 SMNVEV, per germline (reference sequence). CDR3 length equals 16 residues. V shed 0 bases and J 5 bases; nucleotides not matched to a gene: 7. CDR3 sequence: CASSLSPGTGVHEQYF. The CDR3 DNA reads as TGTGCCAGCAGTTTATCGCCAGGGACAGGGGTCCACGAGCAGTACTTC.

The chain employs TRBV29-1 and TRBJ2-5; perhaps TRBD2 as D (6 bases). Trimming removed 6 bases from V and 4 bases from J, with 15 bases in between. The CDR3 has 13 amino acids. CDR1 is SQVTM, CDR2 ANQGSEA, per germline. CDR3 amino acids: CSVAPTSGETQYF. In DNA form, the CDR3 reads TGCAGCGTGGCCCCGACTAGTGGAGAGACCCAGTACTTC.

The chain recombines TRBV11-1 with TRBJ2-7; D is possibly TRBD1 (5 bases). Germline assignment: CDR1 SGHAT and CDR2 FQDESV (reference sequence). The CDR3 consists of 13 residues. Trimming cost V 2 bases and J 3 bases, with 8 bases left between them. The CDR3 loop reads CASSLQGFYEQYF. The CDR3 nucleotides read TGTGCCAGCAGCTTACAGGGATTCTACGAGCAGTACTTC.

This chain joins TRBV6-1 and TRBJ1-1; D unclear. The germline gives CDR1 MNHNS, CDR2 SASEGT. The CDR3 loop spans 15 amino acids. The V and J ends lost 6 bases and 4 bases respectively, with 18 bases between them. In DNA, the CDR3 is TGTGCCAGCAGCCTGGAGGGATCTGAGAGCACTGAAGCTTTCTTT. Protein sequence: CASSLEGSESTEAFF.

This chain connects TRBV28 to TRBJ2-6, with 10 nucleotides matching TRBD1. Germline CDR1 MDHEN, CDR2 SYDVKM. This CDR3 spans 16 amino acids. V trimming: 10 bases; J trimming: 4 bases; junction bases outside the gene matches: 10. CDR3 DNA: TGTGCCACCACGACAGGGGGCCGATCCGGGGCCAACGTCCTGACTTTC. Its protein is CATTTGGRSGANVLTF.

The chain combines TRBV19 with TRBJ1-2, with a possible D match to TRBD1 (6 bases). Germline-derived CDR1 and CDR2 are LNHDA and SQIVND (reference sequence). The length of the CDR3 is 11 residues. Trimming pared 4 bases from V and 8 bases from J, leaving 8 bases between. CDR3 DNA sequence: TGTGCCAGTAGTAACAGGGTCGGCTACACCTTC. Amino acids: CASSNRVGYTF.

Here the CDR3 DNA reads TGTGCCAGCAGCTTGGGACTAGCGGTCTACGAGCAGTACTTC. The encoded protein is CASSLGLAVYEQYF. The rearrangement uses TRBV5-6 and TRBJ2-7; 9 bases agree with TRBD2. The CDR3 consists of 14 residues. CDR1 and CDR2 from the germline V gene are SGHDT and YYEEEE. The junction had 1 base not matched to a gene; V was cut back by 0 bases and J by 3 bases.

J is TRBJ2-7 and V is TRBV29-1, with unresolved D. The CDR3 is 11 amino acids. Trimming took off 5 bases at V and 5 bases at J, with 10 bases between the two ends. Germline V gives CDR1 SQVTM, CDR2 ANQGSEA. The CDR3 loop reads CSVQTSDEQYF. CDR3 sequence (DNA): TGCAGCGTTCAAACCTCGGACGAGCAGTACTTC.